This TCR beta chain was identified in a study of blood T cell repertoires in COVID-19. Study as a whole: PBMCs, B-cell-depleted T cells, or T cells were the source of the cDNA or gDNA that made up the material.

Donors were grouped by their self-reported clinical history. Source study methods: Estimation of nucleated cell counts was performed using reference gene primer amplification. TCRdb's copy holds only in-frame clones and misses some; the assay was immunoSEQ multiplex PCR. V and J calls and clone size come straight from that table; D and trimming were deduced from the DNA. Among approximately 200,000 clones listed, roughly 86% were seen once. The germline V gene encodes CDR1 SGHDT and CDR2 YYEEEE. The germline V and J ends were trimmed by 1 base and 5 bases, with 10 bases remaining between them. CDR3 length equals 13 residues.

V and J are TRBV5-6 and TRBJ2-7; maybe TRBD2 (5 bases). The TCR comes from a woman aged 25 to 45 who had recovered from COVID-19. The sample was PBMCs or T cells enriched from blood (not recorded which). Written as DNA, the CDR3 is TGTGCCAGCAGCTTGAGTCTAGCCCACGAGCAGTACTTC. As protein: CASSLSLAHEQYF.